This TCR beta chain appears in the sequencing data of a study of T cells in Graves' hyperthyroidism and ophthalmopathy. This clonotype occurred a few times. Amplification of TCR beta CDR3 regions was performed using RNA transcripts as template. During a first-round RT-PCR of the TCR CDR3, the HTBI primer set was used. TCRdb re-analysed the multiplex PCR reads in MiXCR, keeping a single row per CDR3 protein. Of a few hundred thousand distinct CDR3 sequences in the sample, 17% are singletons; the top ten hold about 56%. PBMCs were collected from an approximately 9.5 ml volume of fresh peripheral blood. V shed 6 bases, J shed 6 bases, and the junction held 13 bases outside the gene matches. The CDR3 is 18 residues long. From germline, CDR1 is DFQATT and CDR2 SNEGSKA (reference sequence).

Sequenced: blood. The TCR originated in a woman aged 45-59 years with Graves' hyperthyroidism. The genes are TRBV20-1 and TRBJ2-2; 16 bases line up with TRBD2. The CDR3 spells CSAPGLAGGPGSAGELFF. Written as DNA, the CDR3 is TGCAGTGCCCCGGGACTAGCGGGAGGGCCCGGAAGCGCCGGGGAGCTGTTTTTT.